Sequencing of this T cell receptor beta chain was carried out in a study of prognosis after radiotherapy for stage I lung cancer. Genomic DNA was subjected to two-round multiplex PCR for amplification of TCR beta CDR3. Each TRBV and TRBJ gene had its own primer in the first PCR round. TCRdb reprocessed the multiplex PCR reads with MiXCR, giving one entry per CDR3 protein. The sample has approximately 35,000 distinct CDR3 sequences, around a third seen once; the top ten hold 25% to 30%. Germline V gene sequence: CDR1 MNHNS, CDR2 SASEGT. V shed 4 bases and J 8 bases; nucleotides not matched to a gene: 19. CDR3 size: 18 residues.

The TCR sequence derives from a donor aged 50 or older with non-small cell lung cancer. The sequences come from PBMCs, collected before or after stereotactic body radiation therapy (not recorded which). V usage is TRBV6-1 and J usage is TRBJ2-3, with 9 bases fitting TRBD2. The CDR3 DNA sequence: TGTGCCAGCAGTGTCCAATGTGTGGCGGGGGGGCGACGGGGTACGCAGTATTTT. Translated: CASSVQCVAGGRRGTQYF.